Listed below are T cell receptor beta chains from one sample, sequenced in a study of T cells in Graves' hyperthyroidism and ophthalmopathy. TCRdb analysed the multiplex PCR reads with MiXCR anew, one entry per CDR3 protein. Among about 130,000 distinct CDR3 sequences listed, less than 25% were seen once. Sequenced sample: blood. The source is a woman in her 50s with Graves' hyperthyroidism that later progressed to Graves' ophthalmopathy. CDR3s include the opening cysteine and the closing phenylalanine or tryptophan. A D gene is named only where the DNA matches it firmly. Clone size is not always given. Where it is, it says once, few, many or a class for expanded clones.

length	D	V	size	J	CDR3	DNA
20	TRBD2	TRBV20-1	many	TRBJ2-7	CSAYGPGGAGTSGRNYEQYF	TGCAGTGCTTATGGGCCAGGGGGCGCAGGGACTAGCGGGAGGAACTACGAGCAGTACTTC
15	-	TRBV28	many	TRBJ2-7	CASSGGGAGGYEQYF	TGTGCCAGCAGCGGAGGTGGGGCAGGGGGGTACGAGCAGTACTTC
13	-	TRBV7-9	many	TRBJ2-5	CASSLRGEETQYF	TGTGCCAGCAGCTTGAGGGGTGAGGAGACCCAGTACTTC
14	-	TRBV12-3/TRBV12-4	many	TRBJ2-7	CASTPRGAGYEQYF	TGTGCCAGCACCCCCCGAGGGGCGGGCTACGAGCAGTACTTC
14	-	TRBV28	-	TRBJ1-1	CASSQLMRNTEAFF	TGTGCCAGCAGTCAGTTGATGAGGAACACTGAAGCTTTCTTT
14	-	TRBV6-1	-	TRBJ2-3	CASSGGRPTDTQYF	TGTGCCAGCAGTGGTGGGAGGCCCACAGATACGCAGTATTTT
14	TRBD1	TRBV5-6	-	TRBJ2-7	CASSLGHRGGEQYF	TGTGCCAGCAGCTTGGGCCACAGGGGTGGCGAGCAGTACTTC
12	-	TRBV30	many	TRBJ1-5	CAWSDMNQPQHF	TGTGCCTGGAGCGACATGAACCAGCCCCAGCATTTT
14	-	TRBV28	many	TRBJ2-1	CASHRPSSYNEQFF	TGTGCCAGCCACCGGCCCAGCTCCTACAATGAGCAGTTCTTC
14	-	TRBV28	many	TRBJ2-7	CASSFAGESYEQYF	TGTGCCAGCAGTTTTGCAGGGGAGAGCTACGAGCAGTACTTC
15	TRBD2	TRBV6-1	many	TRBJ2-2	CASRGTSLSTGELFF	TGTGCCAGCAGGGGGACTAGCCTGAGCACCGGGGAGCTGTTTTTT
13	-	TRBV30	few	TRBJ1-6	CAWTDSNNSPLHF	TGTGCCTGGACCGACAGTAATAATTCACCCCTCCACTTT
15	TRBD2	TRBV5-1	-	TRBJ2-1	CASSVTGTSQNGQFF	TGCGCCAGCAGCGTAACCGGGACTAGTCAGAATGGGCAGTTCTTC
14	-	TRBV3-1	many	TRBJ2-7	CAAGTTGHNYEQYF	TGTGCCGCGGGGACTACGGGACACAACTACGAGCAGTACTTC